The T cell receptor (beta chain) under discussion was sequenced for a study of graft-versus-host responses after intestinal transplantation. Findings and caveats of the study: Individuals carrying graft-donor T cell macrochimerism showed high graft-versus-host to host-versus-graft clonal ratios in allografts.

This CDR3 region has 14 residues. Looked up from germline, CDR1 is SGHAT and CDR2 is FQNNGV. Trimming shortened V by 1 base and J by 2 bases, and 7 bases separated the two germline ends. Libraries were prepared by immunoSEQ multiplex PCR; TCRdb keeps only in-frame clonotypes and omits some of them. The sample consists of tens of thousands of clones, about 95% of them appearing once. In the case of this clone: Its antigen is still unknown.

The chain couples TRBV11-2 to TRBJ2-3; D might be TRBD1 or TRBD2, each matching 6 bases. The sequencing used unstimulated CD4+ T cells sorted from spleen or lymph node cells, collected before transplant. This receptor was obtained from a human donor who was the organ donor for an intestinal transplant. CDR3 region: CASSLAGATDTQYF. As DNA, the CDR3 is TGTGCCAGCAGCTTAGCGGGGGCCACAGATACGCAGTATTTT.